The table lists the clone carrying this T cell receptor (beta chain) with a few counts. This sample is part of a study of blood T cell repertoires in COVID-19. The wider study: Samples taken during acute and convalescent COVID-19 were collected in the United States, Italy and Spain. Sample material is recorded as cDNA or gDNA derived from T cells, B-cell-depleted T cells, or PBMCs.

Study processing details: Nucleated cell number was recorded as an estimate derived from reference gene primer amplification. The repertoire was sequenced with immunoSEQ multiplex PCR; TCRdb's copy has only in-frame clones and lacks some. V, J and clone size are taken as reported in that table, and D and trimming were inferred from the DNA itself. The data show about 120,000 clones, 75% to 90% seen once. This CDR3 has 15 residues. Trimming cost V 1 base and J 9 bases; bases outside gene matches: 9. Looked up from germline, CDR1 is SGHVS and CDR2 is FQNEAQ. The sequencing sample was made of peripheral blood. The V call is TRBV7-8, the J call TRBJ2-3; 8 bases line up with TRBD2. The clonotype originates from a man in his 70s with active or convalescent COVID-19. The CDR3 nucleotides are TGTGCCAGCAGCTTAGAAAGGAGCGGGAGTATAACGCAGTATTTT. It translates to CASSLERSGSITQYF.